The entry below gives a single TCR beta chain sequence along with its context. No antigen is known for it. Profiling relied on immunoSEQ multiplex PCR, and the TCRdb table lists in-frame clones only, not all of them. The data hold about 160,000 clones, with about 90% observed a single time. This record belongs to a study of T cell responses to AZD1222 COVID-19 vaccine. Findings and caveats of the study: Spike-specific TCR breadth and depth went up after people got two AZD1222 doses. The donor group comprised mostly white British people and more females; the analysis possibly underestimated clonal diversity.

The TCR was taken from an adult in good health. The source material was peripheral blood, sampled on day 0 of AZD1222 vaccination.

The CDR3 loop is CAWTGSRDIGANYGYTF. CDR3 DNA: TGTGCCTGGACCGGGAGCCGGGACATCGGGGCGAACTATGGCTACACCTTC. The chain joins TRBV30 to TRBJ1-2; D might be TRBD1 (6 bases). The CDR3 loop spans 17 amino acids. V was cut by 4 bases and J by 2 bases, with 23 bases left in between. Germline V gene lookup returns CDR1 GTSNPN and CDR2 SVGIG (reference sequence).